This T cell receptor beta chain came from a study of OX40 agonist ivuxolimab in advanced cancers. Study findings and constraints: Averaged across samples, CD8+ T cells carried more expanded clones than CD4+ did.

The protocol was immunoSEQ multiplex PCR, while the TCRdb copy is restricted to in-frame clones and leaves out a portion. This sample has around 56,000 clones, with approximately 86% found just once. The CDR3 length is 14 residues. V lost 4 bases and J lost 1, with 11 bases in between. Germline V gene data show CDR1 as SGDLS and CDR2 as YYNGEE. Remarks on this clone: Antigen unknown.

The chain recombines TRBV9 with TRBJ1-2; no clear D gene. The clonotype was recovered from an adult with an advanced solid tumor such as melanoma, head and neck, liver or kidney cancer. This specimen consisted of CD4+ or CD8+ T cells sorted from blood, obtained in a trial of the OX40 agonist ivuxolimab. The DNA of the CDR3 is TGTGCCAGCAGCACCCCGACGGTTAACTATGGCTACACCTTC. Translated, it gives CASSTPTVNYGYTF.